These 18 T cell receptor beta chains came from one sample sequenced in a study of blood T cell repertoires in COVID-19. Profiled with immunoSEQ multiplex PCR; TCRdb holds only in-frame clones, not every one. The sample holds some 67,000 clones, 79% seen once. Sample: peripheral blood. The origin of the receptors is a woman in her fifties or sixties with acute or convalescent COVID-19.

This clone was counted only a few times. CDR3 sequence reads: CASSPGLLNTEAFF. CDR3 bases: TGTGCCAGCAGTCCGGGACTTTTGAACACTGAAGCTTTCTTT. The chain carries TRBV2 and TRBJ1-1; TRBD1 is a possible D gene (5 bases). Germline CDR1 SNHLY, CDR2 FYNNEI. This CDR3 has 14 amino acids. V was cut by 5 bases and J by 0 bases, with 10 bases left in between. The full variable domain, with the rest looked up from reference TRBV2 and TRBJ1-1, is EPEVTQTPSHQVTQMGQEVILRCVPISNHLYFYWYRQILGQKVEFLVSFYNNEISEKSEIFDDQFSVERPDGSNFTLKIRSTKLEDSAMYFCASSPGLLNTEAFFGQGTRLTVV.

CDR3 region: CASSLGGGSGNTIYF. The CDR3 nucleotides read TGTGCCAGCAGCTTGGGGGGGGGCTCTGGAAACACCATATATTTT. The chain links TRBV5-4 to TRBJ1-3; D possibly corresponds to TRBD1 (5 bases). V lost 0 bases, J lost 0 bases, and 7 bases lay in between. The germline V gene encodes CDR1 SGHNT and CDR2 YYREEE (reference sequence). The CDR3 totals 15 residues.

The V gene is TRBV19, the J gene TRBJ2-3, with 10 bases fitting TRBD2. V was pared by 5 bases and J by 2 bases, with 4 bases of the junction left unmatched. The CDR3 runs 15 residues. From germline, CDR1 is LNHDA and CDR2 SQIVND (reference sequence). The CDR3 region has the DNA TGTGCCAGTAGTGAAAGCGGGGGGGCCACAGATACGCAGTATTTT. Protein sequence: CASSESGGATDTQYF.

The chain joins TRBV6-1 to TRBJ1-2, with no clear D. V dropped 0 bases and J dropped 4 bases, with 6 bases sitting between them. The CDR3 contains 13 residues. The germline V gene has CDR1 MNHNS and CDR2 SASEGT. CDR3 region: CASSEASVYGYTF. The CDR3 coding sequence is TGTGCCAGCAGTGAAGCGTCAGTCTATGGCTACACCTTC.

The rearrangement links TRBV19 to TRBJ1-1; D is ambiguous. From germline, CDR1 is LNHDA and CDR2 SQIVND (reference sequence). CDR3 length equals 11 residues. V was pared by 6 bases and J by 5 bases, with 7 bases between. The chain's CDR3 is CASRLRTEAFF. DNA of the CDR3: TGTGCCAGTAGGTTGCGGACTGAAGCTTTCTTT.

CDR3 DNA sequence: TGTGCCAGCAGCTCTAGGACAGCCGGGGAGCTGTTTTTT. The encoded protein is CASSSRTAGELFF. The V and J genes are TRBV11-1 and TRBJ2-2, with D tentatively TRBD1 (6 bases). This CDR3 region has 13 residues. Trimming left V 4 bases short and J 6 bases short, with 9 bases between. Germline CDR1 is SGHAT and CDR2 is FQDESV (reference sequence).

A single count supports this clone. V is TRBV10-1 and J is TRBJ2-7; 7 nucleotides agree with TRBD1. Germline V gene data show CDR1 as WNHNN and CDR2 as SYGVQD (reference sequence). The CDR3 has 13 residues. After removal of 6 bases from V and 5 bases from J, the junction contained 7 bases not matched to a gene. The CDR3 DNA sequence: TGCGCCAGCAGCGAACAGGGGACCCACGAGCAGTACTTC. Its translation is CASSEQGTHEQYF.

The chain combines TRBV12-3 or TRBV12-4 with TRBJ2-7; D gene uncertain. The V and J ends lost 4 bases and 4 bases respectively, with 11 bases between them. The CDR3 spans 13 residues. CDR3 residues: CASSYGGTYEQYF. In nucleotides, the CDR3 is TGTGCCAGCAGTTACGGCGGTACGTACGAGCAGTACTTC.

V gene TRBV6-1 combines with J gene TRBJ1-5; 8 nucleotides agree with TRBD1. Losses at the gene ends were 4 bases for V and 5 bases for J; bases not matched to a gene: 13. The germline V gene encodes CDR1 MNHNS and CDR2 SASEGT. This CDR3 region has 17 residues. The CDR3 coding sequence is TGTGCCAGCAGTGGTGGACAGGGAGTGGAGGGGTATCAGCCCCAGCATTTT. Translation: CASSGGQGVEGYQPQHF.

The genes are TRBV6-5 and TRBJ1-1; D perhaps matches TRBD1 (6 bases). Trimming removed 7 bases at V and 1 base at J, with 13 bases between. The CDR3 runs 14 residues. The V gene's germline CDR1 is MNHEY and CDR2 SVGAGI. The CDR3 is CASKNGQQNTEAFF. In DNA form, the CDR3 reads TGTGCCAGCAAAAACGGACAGCAGAACACTGAAGCTTTCTTT.

This chain joins TRBV5-4 and TRBJ2-7; TRBD1 matches at 7 bases. The CDR3 is 14 residues long. V trimming: 3 bases; J trimming: 2 bases; junction bases outside the gene matches: 5. Looked up from germline, CDR1 is SGHNT and CDR2 is YYREEE (reference sequence). CDR3 amino acids: CASSSGQDPYEQYF. DNA of the CDR3: TGTGCCAGCAGCTCAGGACAGGACCCCTACGAGCAGTACTTC.

This chain links TRBV6-5 with TRBJ1-2; 9 nucleotides agree with TRBD1. Trimming at V came to 6 bases and at J to 4 bases, leaving 3 bases not matched to a gene. Germline V gene data show CDR1 as MNHEY and CDR2 as SVGAGI. CDR3 length: 13 amino acids. CDR3 DNA: TGTGCCAGCAGGCCGGGACAGGGCTATGGCTACACCTTC. It encodes CASRPGQGYGYTF.

The chain carries TRBV7-2 and TRBJ1-3; tentative D call: TRBD1 (5 bases). Trimming pared 5 bases from V and 0 bases from J, leaving 14 bases between. Germline CDR1 reads SGHTA; CDR2 reads FQGNSA. This CDR3 has 16 residues. The CDR3 nucleotides are TGTGCCAGCAGCCCGATCTCGGGGGGCTCTGGAAACACCATATATTTT. Its protein is CASSPISGGSGNTIYF. Based on the CDR3 plus reference TRBV7-2 and TRBJ1-3, the full variable domain is GAGVSQSPSNKVTEKGKDVELRCDPISGHTALYWYRQSLGQGLEFLIYFQGNSAPDKSGLPSDRFSAERTGGSVSTLTIQRTQQEDSAVYLCASSPISGGSGNTIYFGEGSWLTVV.

The chain uses TRBV5-1 and TRBJ2-1, with TRBD2 identical over 7 bases. Germline trimming cut 4 bases from V and 10 bases from J; bases unmatched to any gene: 14. The CDR3 consists of 15 residues. Per the germline V gene, CDR1 is SGHRS and CDR2 is YFSETQ. The CDR3: CASSPPLDSGSEQFF. The CDR3 coding sequence is TGCGCCAGCAGCCCCCCCTTGGATAGCGGGTCAGAGCAGTTCTTC.

As DNA, the CDR3 is TGTGCCACTTTCGATAACGGGGGGCAAGAGACCCAGTACTTC. Protein: CATFDNGGQETQYF. The chain recombines TRBV6-5 with TRBJ2-5; 7 positions match TRBD2. V lost 10 bases, J lost 2 bases, and 10 bases stayed unmatched. The CDR3 consists of 14 residues. CDR1 is MNHEY and CDR2 is SVGAGI in the germline V gene.

This rearrangement joins TRBV30 to TRBJ1-3; the match to TRBD1 covers 11 bases. The CDR3 has 17 residues. The V segment lost 2 bases and the J segment 1 base; nucleotides outside the gene matches: 7. CDR1 and CDR2 (germline): GTSNPN, SVGIG (reference sequence). The CDR3 is CAWSLTDRGLSGNTIYF. The CDR3 DNA reads TGTGCCTGGAGTCTTACGGACAGGGGGCTTTCTGGAAACACCATATATTTT.

The rearrangement joins TRBV4-2 to TRBJ2-7; a weak D match, TRBD2 (5 bases). The CDR3 loop spans 16 amino acids. Per the germline V gene, CDR1 is LGHNA and CDR2 is YNFKEQ. The V gene lost 0 bases and the J gene lost 0 bases, with 12 bases spanning the gap. The CDR3 sequence: CASSQDGGGSSYEQYF. The CDR3 region has the DNA TGTGCCAGCAGCCAAGATGGAGGTGGAAGCTCCTACGAGCAGTACTTC.

This clone was seen more than once but under ten times. The CDR3 sequence is CASSLPRTGAYEQYF. CDR3 coding DNA: TGTGCCAGCAGTTTACCCAGGACAGGAGCCTACGAGCAGTACTTC. V usage is TRBV28 and J usage is TRBJ2-7, with 7 nucleotides matching TRBD1. The CDR3 contains 15 residues. The trim removed 2 bases at V and 2 bases at J, leaving 6 bases unmatched. Per the germline V gene, CDR1 is MDHEN and CDR2 is SYDVKM.